The 28 T cell receptor beta chains presented below share a single source sample, sequenced in a study of shared clonotypes between healthy human individuals. Naive CD8 isolation took CD45RO-negative cells positively selected for CCR7 and excluded terminally differentiated effector memory CD45RA+ cells. Data came from immunoSEQ multiplex PCR; TCRdb stores just in-frame clones and leaves some out. The sample records around 2,000,000 clones, about 92% being singletons. Sequencing input: naive CD8+ T cells from PBMCs. The receptors originated from a man between 18 and 35 years old in good health. Some clones in this sample may be carry-over from other donors' samples.

This clone was counted between two and nine times. The rearrangement links TRBV10-3 to TRBJ1-1; TRBD1 might be the D (5 bases). The CDR3 is 16 amino acids. The V and J ends lost 0 bases and 6 bases respectively, with 17 bases between them. Looked up from germline, CDR1 is ENHRY and CDR2 is SYGVKD. The CDR3 nucleotides read TGTGCCATCAGTGAGTCGACTAGTTCAGGGACCGCTGAAGCTTTCTTT. It encodes CAISESTSSGTAEAFF.

The genes are TRBV4-1 and TRBJ2-1, with a tentative D call TRBD1 (5 bases). Germline assignment: CDR1 MGHRA and CDR2 YSYEKL. This CDR3 is 15 amino acids long. The V and J ends lost 1 base and 0 bases respectively, with 7 bases between them. The CDR3 loop reads CASSQVQGSYNEQFF. The CDR3 DNA reads TGCGCCAGCAGCCAAGTCCAGGGCTCCTACAATGAGCAGTTCTTC.

This chain connects TRBV27 to TRBJ2-1; D ambiguous. With 1 base removed from V and 8 bases from J, the gap between germline ends came to 15 bases. The germline CDR1 and CDR2 sequences are MNHEY and SMNVEV (reference sequence). The CDR3 loop spans 15 amino acids. For the CDR3, the DNA is TGTGCCAGCAGTTTATTTCTAGGGCCCTCGGATGAGCAGTTCTTC. It yields the protein CASSLFLGPSDEQFF.

J is TRBJ2-1 and V is TRBV19; TRBD1 is a possible D gene (5 bases). V lost 8 bases to trimming and J lost 2 bases, with 13 bases between them. Germline CDR1 is LNHDA and CDR2 is SQIVND (reference sequence). The CDR3 runs to 14 residues. The CDR3 DNA reads TGTGCCAGTTCCTTTAGGGGTCCCTACAATGAGCAGTTCTTC. The encoded protein is CASSFRGPYNEQFF.

The rearrangement links TRBV5-4 to TRBJ2-1; 8 bases are shared with TRBD2. The CDR3 runs to 14 residues. V lost 4 bases and J lost 3; bases outside the gene matches: 3. The germline gives CDR1 SGHNT, CDR2 YYREEE (reference sequence). CDR3 amino acids: CASSVLAVYNEQFF. The CDR3 nucleotides read TGTGCCAGCAGCGTACTAGCGGTCTACAATGAGCAGTTCTTC.

The chain joins TRBV7-9 to TRBJ2-5, with TRBD2 identical over 10 bases. Germline CDR1 SEHNR, CDR2 FQNEAQ (reference sequence). This CDR3 comprises 18 residues. V lost 2 bases and J lost 2; bases outside the gene matches: 11. The CDR3 here is CASSLIGPSAGGQETQYF. CDR3 bases: TGTGCCAGCAGCTTAATAGGGCCGTCAGCGGGAGGGCAAGAGACCCAGTACTTC.

This clone was counted once. The sample contains more than one DNA sequence encoding this CDR3. The gene calls are TRBV27 and TRBJ2-2; D call uncertain. The CDR3 contains 12 residues. V shed 6 bases and J shed 6 bases, with 8 bases lying between them. Per the germline V gene, CDR1 is MNHEY and CDR2 is SMNVEV (reference sequence). CDR3 bases: TGTGCCAGCAGCCCGAGAGCCGGGGAGCTGTTTTTT. It encodes CASSPRAGELFF.

For this clone: Its ends do not fully match the called genes, so a read error is possible. Other DNA sequences from this sample encode an identical CDR3 as well. V usage is TRBV5-4 and J usage is TRBJ2-7, with 7 nucleotides matching TRBD1. Germline loops: CDR1 SGHNT, CDR2 YYREEE (reference sequence). CDR3 length: 13 residues. The CDR3 sequence is CASSLGQGDEQYF. The CDR3 DNA reads TGTGCCAGCAGCTTGGGACAGGGTGACGAACAGTACTTC.

The J gene is TRBJ2-7, the V gene TRBV27, with D maybe TRBD2 (5 bases). V lost 6 bases and J lost 3, with 18 bases in between. From germline, CDR1 is MNHEY and CDR2 SMNVEV (reference sequence). This CDR3 is built from 15 residues. The CDR3 sequence is CASRHGRAGYYEQYF. For the CDR3, the DNA is TGTGCCAGCAGGCATGGGCGGGCGGGTTACTACGAGCAGTACTTC.

This clone was detected once. The rearrangement uses TRBV5-3 and TRBJ2-3, with D tentatively TRBD2 (5 bases). TRBV5-3 is identified as an open reading frame with a role that is uncertain. Trimming took off 5 bases at V and 0 bases at J, with 16 bases between the two ends. This CDR3 comprises 16 residues. CDR3 protein: CARRAEMGGSTDTQYF. The CDR3 DNA reads TGTGCCAGAAGGGCGGAGATGGGCGGGAGCACAGATACGCAGTATTTT.

On this clone: The junction shows a germline mismatch at one end, possibly a read error. The rearrangement uses TRBV11-2 and TRBJ2-3; 9 bases fit TRBD2. The CDR3 loop spans 17 amino acids. Germline CDR1 and CDR2: SGHAT and FQNNGV. CDR3 coding DNA: TGTGCCAGCAGCTTAGTTGCTAGCGGGACGTACACAGATGCGCAGTATTTT. Translating gives CASSLVASGTYTDAQYF.

The chain employs TRBV15 and TRBJ2-7, with D possibly TRBD1 on 6 matching bases. Germline V gene lookup returns CDR1 LNHNV and CDR2 YYDKDF (reference sequence). V was cut by 1 base and J by 6 bases, with 13 bases left in between. The CDR3 contains 14 residues. CDR3 coding DNA: TGTGCCACCAGCAGAGTGGACAGCTGGGGCGAGCAGTACTTC. Translated: CATSRVDSWGEQYF.

V usage is TRBV7-8 and J usage is TRBJ2-7; D is possibly TRBD2 (5 bases). From germline, CDR1 is SGHVS and CDR2 FQNEAQ. The CDR3 covers 14 residues. Trimming left V 5 bases short and J 4 bases short, with 15 bases between. CDR3 protein: CASSLQNGLYEQYF. The CDR3 region has the DNA TGTGCCAGCAGCCTCCAAAACGGACTGTACGAGCAGTACTTC.

The CDR3 spells CASSSTPGTVYGYTF. Written as DNA, the CDR3 is TGTGCCAGCAGTTCCACCCCGGGGACAGTCTATGGCTACACCTTC. J is TRBJ1-2 and V is TRBV27; 7 positions match TRBD1. The V and J ends lost 4 bases and 4 bases, in that order; junction bases with no gene match: 9. In germline, CDR1 is MNHEY, CDR2 SMNVEV (reference sequence). CDR3 size: 15 residues.

The V call is TRBV25-1, the J call TRBJ2-3, with D perhaps matching TRBD2 (7 bases). Looked up from germline, CDR1 is MGHDK and CDR2 is SYGVNS. CDR3 size: 15 residues. With 9 bases removed from V and 4 bases from J, the gap between germline ends came to 20 bases. This CDR3 is CASTYMGGRADTQYF. CDR3 bases: TGTGCCAGTACCTACATGGGGGGGCGAGCAGATACGCAGTATTTT.

The chain has TRBV7-3 and TRBJ1-1; TRBD1 might be the D (5 bases). The CDR3 is made up of 16 amino acids. Germline V gene lookup returns CDR1 SGHTA and CDR2 FQGTGA. The V gene lost 4 bases and the J gene lost 0 bases, with 15 bases spanning the gap. This chain's CDR3 is CASSSEGTPMNTEAFF. CDR3 sequence (DNA): TGTGCCAGCAGCTCCGAGGGGACGCCGATGAACACTGAAGCTTTCTTT.

This chain joins TRBV7-2 and TRBJ2-5; perhaps TRBD2 as D (6 bases). V lost 4 bases, J lost 3 bases, and 9 bases lay in between. The germline CDR1 and CDR2 sequences are SGHTA and FQGNSA. The CDR3 loop spans 13 amino acids. The CDR3: CASSSWGEETQYF. Here the CDR3 DNA reads TGTGCCAGCAGCTCGTGGGGGGAAGAGACCCAGTACTTC.

This clone was observed once. The chain joins TRBV27 to TRBJ1-1; D is unresolved. Germline values: CDR1 MNHEY, CDR2 SMNVEV (reference sequence). V was clipped by 6 bases and J by 2 bases, with 16 bases between them. The CDR3 has 15 residues. CDR3 sequence: CASSLLPNTNTEAFF. In nucleotides, the CDR3 is TGTGCCAGCAGCCTCCTCCCAAATACAAACACTGAAGCTTTCTTT.

V usage is TRBV28 and J usage is TRBJ2-1; 10 positions agree with TRBD2. After removal of 10 bases from V and 5 bases from J, the junction contained 5 bases not matched to a gene. CDR1 MDHEN and CDR2 SYDVKM come from the germline V gene. The CDR3 spans 13 residues. The CDR3 is CATRGLANNEQFF. CDR3 sequence (DNA): TGTGCCACCCGGGGACTAGCGAACAATGAGCAGTTCTTC.

This rearrangement joins TRBV28 to TRBJ2-7, with 13 bases that match TRBD2. J lost 6 bases, V lost 5 bases, and 7 bases had no gene match. Germline CDR1 and CDR2: MDHEN and SYDVKM. CDR3 length: 15 residues. The CDR3 DNA is TGTGCCAGCAGTGCTCCGGGACTAGCGGGACTCGAGCAGTACTTC. Translation gives CASSAPGLAGLEQYF.

The chain combines TRBV7-8 with TRBJ2-3; 9 nucleotides line up with TRBD2. The CDR3 runs 19 residues. The V segment lost 4 bases and the J segment 0 bases; nucleotides outside the gene matches: 14. The germline V gene encodes CDR1 SGHVS and CDR2 FQNEAQ. Here the CDR3 reads CASSSEPMVAGASTDTQYF. For the CDR3, the DNA is TGTGCCAGCAGCTCCGAACCAATGGTAGCGGGGGCTAGCACAGATACGCAGTATTTT.

This sequence joins TRBV9 and TRBJ2-2; D is unresolved. Per the germline V gene, CDR1 is SGDLS and CDR2 is YYNGEE. This CDR3 has 13 amino acids. V lost 0 bases, J lost 7 bases, and 7 bases lay in between. CDR3 residues: CASSVADFGELFF. DNA for the CDR3: TGTGCCAGCAGCGTAGCGGATTTCGGGGAGCTGTTTTTT.

This clone was observed a single time. The chain joins TRBV27 to TRBJ1-2, with a tentative D call TRBD1 (6 bases). The germline CDR1 and CDR2 sequences are MNHEY and SMNVEV (reference sequence). V was cut by 3 bases and J by 3 bases, with 11 bases left in between. The CDR3 has 14 amino acids. CDR3 sequence: CASSLTGHHYGYTF. In DNA, the CDR3 is TGTGCCAGCAGTTTGACAGGCCATCACTATGGCTACACCTTC.

The chain employs TRBV9 and TRBJ2-5; D uncertain. V was trimmed by 4 bases and J by 0 bases, leaving 16 bases between them. The CDR3 runs 16 residues. CDR1 and CDR2 from the germline V gene are SGDLS and YYNGEE. CDR3 protein: CASSFARGFNQETQYF. The CDR3, as DNA: TGTGCCAGCAGCTTCGCACGAGGCTTCAACCAAGAGACCCAGTACTTC.

A note on this clone: The identical CDR3 is also encoded by other nucleotide sequences in the sample. This rearrangement joins TRBV29-1 to TRBJ2-1; TRBD2 is a possible D gene (5 bases). CDR3 size: 12 residues. The germline gives CDR1 SQVTM, CDR2 ANQGSEA. Trimming cost V 4 bases and J 3 bases, with 7 bases left between them. CDR3 amino acids: CSVAGNYNEQFF. In nucleotides, the CDR3 is TGCAGCGTTGCCGGGAACTACAATGAGCAGTTCTTC.

In its sample, this clone was seen once. Within the sample, other DNA sequences also encode this same CDR3. The rearrangement links TRBV27 to TRBJ2-7; TRBD2 aligns across 10 bases. V shed 2 bases and J 2 bases; nucleotides not matched to a gene: 0. CDR1 MNHEY and CDR2 SMNVEV come from the germline V gene (reference sequence). The CDR3 is 14 amino acids. The CDR3 DNA reads TGTGCCAGCAGTTTACTAGCGGGGGCCTACGAGCAGTACTTC. Translating it yields CASSLLAGAYEQYF.

Worth noting for this clone: The sample contains more than one DNA sequence encoding this CDR3. The gene calls are TRBV28 and TRBJ2-7; possibly TRBD1 or TRBD2 for D (6 bases each). The length of the CDR3 is 14 residues. V lost 6 bases, J lost 0 bases, and 12 bases lay in between. Germline V gene data show CDR1 as MDHEN and CDR2 as SYDVKM. CDR3 residues: CASRGAGSSYEQYF. CDR3 sequence (DNA): TGTGCCAGCAGGGGGGCGGGGAGCTCCTACGAGCAGTACTTC.

This chain links TRBV4-1 with TRBJ1-2; a weak D match, TRBD1 (6 bases). The CDR3 loop spans 15 amino acids. The germline V gene has CDR1 MGHRA and CDR2 YSYEKL. The V and J ends lost 1 base and 6 bases respectively, with 15 bases between them. The CDR3 protein is CASSQVGPGDHGYTF. CDR3 sequence (DNA): TGCGCCAGCAGCCAAGTTGGGCCAGGGGACCATGGCTACACCTTC.